This T cell receptor beta chain came from a study of blood T cell repertoires in COVID-19. About the research overall: Acute and convalescent COVID-19 samples came from the United States, Italy and Spain.

The CDR3 loop spans 14 amino acids. Trimming pared 3 bases from V and 0 bases from J, leaving 8 bases between. Germline CDR1 and CDR2: SGHTA and FQGNSA. Authors' analysis steps: Amplification with reference gene primers provided the estimates of nucleated cell counts. Assay: immunoSEQ multiplex PCR; the TCRdb copy retains only in-frame clones and omits some. V and J calls and clone size follow that table, whereas D and trimming were derived from the DNA. The top ten hold approximately 5.9% of the sample, which has around 200,000 clones, around 75% seen once. The receptor's source is a woman aged 40 to 49 with COVID-19, enrolled during active disease. The chain recombines TRBV7-2 with TRBJ2-5, with D unclear. The sample consisted of peripheral blood. CDR3 residues: CASSLAGYQETQYF. Here the CDR3 DNA reads TGTGCCAGCAGCTTGGCCGGGTACCAAGAGACCCAGTACTTC. Using reference TRBV7-2 and TRBJ2-5 for the parts outside the CDR3, the full variable domain is GAGVSQSPSNKVTEKGKDVELRCDPISGHTALYWYRQSLGQGLEFLIYFQGNSAPDKSGLPSDRFSAERTGGSVSTLTIQRTQQEDSAVYLCASSLAGYQETQYFGPGTRLLVL.